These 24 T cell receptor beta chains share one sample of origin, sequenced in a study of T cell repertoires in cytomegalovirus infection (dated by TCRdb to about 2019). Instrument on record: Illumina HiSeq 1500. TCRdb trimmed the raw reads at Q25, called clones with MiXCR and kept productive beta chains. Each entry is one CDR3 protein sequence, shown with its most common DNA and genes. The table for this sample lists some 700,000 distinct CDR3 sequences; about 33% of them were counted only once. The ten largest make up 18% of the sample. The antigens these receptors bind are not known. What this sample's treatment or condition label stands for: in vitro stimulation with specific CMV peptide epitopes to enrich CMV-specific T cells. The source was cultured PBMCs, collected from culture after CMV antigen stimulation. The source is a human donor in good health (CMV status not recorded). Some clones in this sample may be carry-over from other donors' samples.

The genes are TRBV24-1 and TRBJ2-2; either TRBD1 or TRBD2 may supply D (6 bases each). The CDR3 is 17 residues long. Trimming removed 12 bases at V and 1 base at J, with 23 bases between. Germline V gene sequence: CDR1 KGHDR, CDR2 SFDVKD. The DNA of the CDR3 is TGTGCCCCCCGGGGGCGTTCGGGCAGAGTGAACACCGGGGAGCTGTTTTTT. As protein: CAPRGRSGRVNTGELFF.

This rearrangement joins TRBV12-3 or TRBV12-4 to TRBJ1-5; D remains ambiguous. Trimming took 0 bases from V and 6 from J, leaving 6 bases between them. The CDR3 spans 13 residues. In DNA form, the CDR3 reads TGTGCCAGCAGTTTAGCAGGTGCTCAGCCCCAGCATTTT. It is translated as CASSLAGAQPQHF.

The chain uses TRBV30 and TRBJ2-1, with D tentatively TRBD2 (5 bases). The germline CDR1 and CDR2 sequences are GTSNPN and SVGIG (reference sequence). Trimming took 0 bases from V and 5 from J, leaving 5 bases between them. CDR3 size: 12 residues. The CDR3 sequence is CAWSVGDNEQFF. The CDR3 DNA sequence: TGTGCCTGGAGTGTCGGGGACAATGAGCAGTTCTTC.

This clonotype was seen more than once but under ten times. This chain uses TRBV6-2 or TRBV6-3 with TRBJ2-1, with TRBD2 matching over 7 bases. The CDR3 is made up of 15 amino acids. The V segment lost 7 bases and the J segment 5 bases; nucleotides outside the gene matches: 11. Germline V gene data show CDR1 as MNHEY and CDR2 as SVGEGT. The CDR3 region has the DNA TGTGCCAGCAAACTACCGGGGGACTACAACAATGAGCAGTTCTTC. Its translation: CASKLPGDYNNEQFF.

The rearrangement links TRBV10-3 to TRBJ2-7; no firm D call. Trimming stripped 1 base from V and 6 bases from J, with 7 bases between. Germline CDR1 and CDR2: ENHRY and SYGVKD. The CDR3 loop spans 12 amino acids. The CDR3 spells CAISELLGEQYF. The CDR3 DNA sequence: TGTGCCATCAGTGAGTTGTTAGGCGAGCAGTACTTC.

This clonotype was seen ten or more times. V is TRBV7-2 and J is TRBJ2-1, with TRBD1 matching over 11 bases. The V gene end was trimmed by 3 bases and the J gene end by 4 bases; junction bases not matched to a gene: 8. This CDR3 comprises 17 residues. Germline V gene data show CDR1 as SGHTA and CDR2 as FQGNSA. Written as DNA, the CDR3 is TGTGCCAGCAGCTTGGCGGGACAGGGGGATGCATACAATGAGCAGTTCTTC. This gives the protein CASSLAGQGDAYNEQFF.

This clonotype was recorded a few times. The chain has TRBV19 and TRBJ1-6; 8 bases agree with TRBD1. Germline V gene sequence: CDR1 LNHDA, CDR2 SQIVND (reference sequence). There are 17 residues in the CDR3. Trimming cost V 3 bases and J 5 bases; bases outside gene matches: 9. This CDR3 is CASSIRQGAGNNSPLHF. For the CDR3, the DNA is TGTGCCAGTAGTATCCGCCAGGGGGCCGGGAATAATTCACCCCTCCACTTT. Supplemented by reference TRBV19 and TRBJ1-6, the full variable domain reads DGGITQSPKYLFRKEGQNVTLSCEQNLNHDAMYWYRQDPGQGLRLIYYSQIVNDFQKGDIAEGYSVSREKKESFPLTVTSAQKNPTAFYLCASSIRQGAGNNSPLHFGNGTRLTVT.

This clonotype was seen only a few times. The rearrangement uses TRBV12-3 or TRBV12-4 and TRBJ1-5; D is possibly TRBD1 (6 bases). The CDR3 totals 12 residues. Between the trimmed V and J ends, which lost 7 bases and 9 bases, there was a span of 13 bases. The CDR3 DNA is TGTGCCAGCAACGCAGGGGTCCCGCCCCAGCATTTT. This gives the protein CASNAGVPPQHF.

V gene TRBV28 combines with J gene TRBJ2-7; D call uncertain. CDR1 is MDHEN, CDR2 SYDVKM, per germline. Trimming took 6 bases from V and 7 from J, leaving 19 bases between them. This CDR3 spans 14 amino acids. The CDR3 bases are TGTGCCAGCAGACCCGTATGGGGTGAATTTGAGCAGTACTTC. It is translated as CASRPVWGEFEQYF.

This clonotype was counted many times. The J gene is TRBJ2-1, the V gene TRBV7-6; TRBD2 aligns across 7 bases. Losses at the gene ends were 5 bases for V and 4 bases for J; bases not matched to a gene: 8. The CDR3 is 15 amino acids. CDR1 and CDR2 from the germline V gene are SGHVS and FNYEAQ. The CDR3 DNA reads TGTGCCAGCAGCCCCGGGGAGGGGCTTTACAATGAGCAGTTCTTC. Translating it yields CASSPGEGLYNEQFF. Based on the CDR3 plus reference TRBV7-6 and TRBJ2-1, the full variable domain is GAGVSQSPRYKVTKRGQDVALRCDPISGHVSLYWYRQALGQGPEFLTYFNYEAQQDKSGLPNDRFSAERPEGSISTLTIQRTEQRDSAMYRCASSPGEGLYNEQFFGPGTRLTVL.

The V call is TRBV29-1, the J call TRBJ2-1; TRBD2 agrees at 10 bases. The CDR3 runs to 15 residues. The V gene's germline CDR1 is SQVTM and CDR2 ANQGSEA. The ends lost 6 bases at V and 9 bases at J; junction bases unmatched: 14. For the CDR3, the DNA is TGCAGCGTCTCCCCAGCTAGCGGGAGAGTTGGTGAGCAGTTCTTC. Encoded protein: CSVSPASGRVGEQFF.

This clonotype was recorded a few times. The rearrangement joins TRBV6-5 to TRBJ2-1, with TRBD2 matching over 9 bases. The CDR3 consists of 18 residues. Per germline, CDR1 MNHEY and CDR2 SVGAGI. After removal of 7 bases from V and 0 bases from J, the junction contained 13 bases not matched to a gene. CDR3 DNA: TGTGCCAGCAACAGCGGGCTACTAGCGGGCAGCTCCTACAATGAGCAGTTCTTC. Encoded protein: CASNSGLLAGSSYNEQFF.

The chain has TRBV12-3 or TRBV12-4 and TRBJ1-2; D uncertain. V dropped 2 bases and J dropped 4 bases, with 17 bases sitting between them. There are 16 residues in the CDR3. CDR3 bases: TGTGCCAGCAGTTTAAGGTCGGAGGTTCCGGTCTATGGCTACACCTTC. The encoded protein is CASSLRSEVPVYGYTF.

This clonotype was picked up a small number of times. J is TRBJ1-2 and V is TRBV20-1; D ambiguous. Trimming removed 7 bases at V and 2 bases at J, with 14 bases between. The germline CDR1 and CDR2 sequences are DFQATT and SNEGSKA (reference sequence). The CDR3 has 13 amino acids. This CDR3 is CSVPDRLNYGYTF. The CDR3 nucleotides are TGCAGTGTTCCGGACCGACTAAACTATGGCTACACCTTC.

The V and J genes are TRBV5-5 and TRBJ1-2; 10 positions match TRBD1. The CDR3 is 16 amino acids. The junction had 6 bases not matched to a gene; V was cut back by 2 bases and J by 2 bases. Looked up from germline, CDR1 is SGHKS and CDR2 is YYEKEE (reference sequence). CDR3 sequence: CASSFLSGQGNYGYTF. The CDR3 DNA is TGTGCCAGCAGCTTTCTGTCGGGACAGGGGAACTATGGCTACACCTTC. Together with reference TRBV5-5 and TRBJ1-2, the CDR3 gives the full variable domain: DAGVTQSPTHLIKTRGQQVTLRCSPISGHKSVSWYQQVLGQGPQFIFQYYEKEERGRGNFPDRFSARQFPNYSSELNVNALLLGDSALYLCASSFLSGQGNYGYTFGSGTRLTVV.

CDR3 DNA sequence: TGTGCCACCCAGACGGGACAGTCTTTTTTGTACGAGCAGTACTTC. It is translated as CATQTGQSFLYEQYF. The V gene is TRBV2, the J gene TRBJ2-7; TRBD1 matches 7 bases. The CDR3 has 15 amino acids. The germline CDR1 and CDR2 sequences are SNHLY and FYNNEI. V shed 10 bases, J shed 4 bases, and the junction held 16 bases outside the gene matches.

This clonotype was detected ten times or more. The CDR3 bases are TGTGCCAGCAGCTTAAGAAGAGGGACTGCTGGAAACACCATATATTTT. Its protein product is CASSLRRGTAGNTIYF. The V call is TRBV11-2, the J call TRBJ1-3, with D possibly matching TRBD1 (5 bases). Germline V gene data show CDR1 as SGHAT and CDR2 as FQNNGV. This CDR3 has 16 amino acids. V gave up 2 bases and J gave up 2 bases, with 13 bases separating them.

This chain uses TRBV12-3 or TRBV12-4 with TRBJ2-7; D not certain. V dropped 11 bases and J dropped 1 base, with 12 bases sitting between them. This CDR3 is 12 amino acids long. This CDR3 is CALLRVSYEQYF. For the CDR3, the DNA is TGTGCCCTTCTGCGTGTTTCCTACGAGCAGTACTTC.

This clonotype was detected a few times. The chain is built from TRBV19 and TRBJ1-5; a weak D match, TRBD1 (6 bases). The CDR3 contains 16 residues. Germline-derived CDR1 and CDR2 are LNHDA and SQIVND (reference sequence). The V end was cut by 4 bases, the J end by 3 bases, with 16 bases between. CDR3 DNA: TGTGCCAGTAGTACCGCCCTAGGGGACACCAATCAGCCCCAGCATTTT. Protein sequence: CASSTALGDTNQPQHF.

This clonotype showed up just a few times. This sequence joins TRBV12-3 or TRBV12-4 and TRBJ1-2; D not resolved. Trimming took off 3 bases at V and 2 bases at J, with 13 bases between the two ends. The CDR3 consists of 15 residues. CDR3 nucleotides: TGTGCCAGCAGTTTCGACCGCAGACCCAACTATGGCTACACCTTC. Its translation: CASSFDRRPNYGYTF.

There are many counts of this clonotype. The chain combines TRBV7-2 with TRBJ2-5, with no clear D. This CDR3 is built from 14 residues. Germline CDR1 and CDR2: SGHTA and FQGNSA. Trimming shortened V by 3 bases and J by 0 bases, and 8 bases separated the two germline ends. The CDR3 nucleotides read TGTGCCAGCAGCTTCGGGCCGTACCAAGAGACCCAGTACTTC. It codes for CASSFGPYQETQYF.

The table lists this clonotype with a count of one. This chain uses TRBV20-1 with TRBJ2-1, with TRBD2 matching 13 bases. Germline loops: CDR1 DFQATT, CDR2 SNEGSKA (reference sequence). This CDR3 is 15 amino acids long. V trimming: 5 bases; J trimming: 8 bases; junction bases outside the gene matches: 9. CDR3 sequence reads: CSASSTSGGRDEQFF. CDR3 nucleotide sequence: TGCAGTGCTTCATCGACTAGCGGGGGGAGGGATGAGCAGTTCTTC.

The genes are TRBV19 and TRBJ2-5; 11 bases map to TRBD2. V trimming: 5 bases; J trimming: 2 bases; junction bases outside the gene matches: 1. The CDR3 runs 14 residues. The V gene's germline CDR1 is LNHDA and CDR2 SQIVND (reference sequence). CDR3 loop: CASSSSGRQETQYF. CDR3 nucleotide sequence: TGTGCCAGTAGTTCTAGCGGGAGGCAAGAGACCCAGTACTTC. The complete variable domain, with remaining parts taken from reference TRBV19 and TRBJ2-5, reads DGGITQSPKYLFRKEGQNVTLSCEQNLNHDAMYWYRQDPGQGLRLIYYSQIVNDFQKGDIAEGYSVSREKKESFPLTVTSAQKNPTAFYLCASSSSGRQETQYFGPGTRLLVL.

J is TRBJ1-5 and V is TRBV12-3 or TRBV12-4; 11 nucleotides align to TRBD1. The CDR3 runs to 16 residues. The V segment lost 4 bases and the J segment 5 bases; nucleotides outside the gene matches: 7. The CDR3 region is CASSSPRTGGYQPQHF. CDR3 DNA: TGTGCCAGCAGTTCCCCGAGGACAGGGGGCTATCAGCCCCAGCATTTT.